This TCR beta chain was captured in a study of identical twins (dated by TCRdb to 2016 to 2018). Study-level background: To test whether fetal clonotypes persist, this study deep-sequenced TCR alpha and beta repertoires from monozygotic twins, from unrelated adults of various ages, and from cord blood. To rule out contamination, replicate twin experiments were performed at different times with different library preparation protocols. The paper as a whole reports these results and caveats: Out-of-frame TCR alpha sharing in monozygotic twins was systematically underestimated by recombination models, whereas sharing between unrelated individuals was in agreement with the recombination models. Abundant cord blood beta clonotypes carried fewer insertions; young adult naive repertoires showed a weaker similar trend, while memory repertoires showed none. Zero-insertion analyses could be partly confounded by invariant T cells such as MAIT and iNKT, though diverse VJ usage argued against such confounding for most clonotypes. Compared with coincidental sharing between unrelated individuals, out-of-frame TCR alpha sequences shared between twins had an excess of sequences with low generation probability. Excess twin sharing in beta out-of-frame sequences was weaker because fewer shared sequences lowered the signal-to-noise ratio. Conclusions relied on cross-sectional statistical analysis, since the same donors could not be followed over many years.

The receptor library was made with 5' RACE. These reads were obtained on an Illumina HiSeq 2000. Template switching introduced a universal primer binding site; the final cDNA contained a unique molecular identifier, enabling accurate counting of TCR cDNA molecules. Specific primers in the conserved constant-segment region were used to synthesize first-strand cDNA for the TCR alpha and beta chains. To control for contamination, every cDNA library carried two barcodes: a SMART-Mk sample barcode plus Illumina barcodes. TruSeq adapter sequences along with Illumina sample barcodes were introduced in two successive PCR steps. The Illumina HiSeq platform was used with custom primers to sequence TCR alpha and beta cDNA libraries. In the original analysis: Unique molecular identifiers were extracted from raw reads with MiGEC, and CDR3 positions were determined with MiXCR. Recombination models were inferred per individual with the repgenHMM and IGoR tools using an EM algorithm. Shared clonotype analysis was performed with the tcR package in R, normalizing sharing by the product of cloneset sizes. Out-of-frame nonproductive sequences were analyzed to study raw recombination free of thymic and clonal selection effects. Clones were called with MiXCR by TCRdb after fastp trimmed the public reads at Q25, and only in-frame beta chains were retained. For every CDR3 protein sequence, its rows merge into one entry that carries the most common genes and DNA. The V and J calls and clone size come from TCRdb's table, not from the authors' own analysis. The sample table shows around 490,000 distinct CDR3 sequences, and 20% to 25% are seen once. Around 0.5% of the sample is held by the ten biggest clonotypes.

The CDR3 spans 15 residues, from the cysteine through the phenylalanine. Left in the record is the CDR3 DNA by itself, 45 bases read in frame from the first base. The junction carries 13 bases between V and J, which are trimmed by 7 bases and 0 bases respectively. Via the germline V gene, CDR1 is SNHLY and CDR2 FYNNEI. Every donor in the study was a healthy Caucasian. Three pairs of female monozygotic twins, all aged 18 to 29 years, were included in the twin cohort. CD4+ and CD8+ T cell populations were isolated with positive isolation kits from Invitrogen. This clonotype was detected only a few times. Its antigen is not yet known. No per-base quality is available; no much larger clone lies one base away. This same sample was also taken into another study, of yellow fever vaccine responses in identical twins. In that second paper, the authors write: According to the authors, the vaccine-induced T cell response in identical twins seemed to be partly convergent and partly specific to each individual. In identical twins, the study followed T cell clones that responded to the vaccine with precision.

Material: CD4+ T cells sorted from blood. The sequence joins TRBV2 to TRBJ2-1; the D region possibly corresponds to TRBD1 (6 bases align). The sequence derives from a woman under 30 in good health. This receptor has the CDR3 CASKVRGISYNEQFF. In nucleotide form, the sequence is TGTGCCAGCAAGGTCAGGGGAATCTCCTACAATGAGCAGTTCTTC.